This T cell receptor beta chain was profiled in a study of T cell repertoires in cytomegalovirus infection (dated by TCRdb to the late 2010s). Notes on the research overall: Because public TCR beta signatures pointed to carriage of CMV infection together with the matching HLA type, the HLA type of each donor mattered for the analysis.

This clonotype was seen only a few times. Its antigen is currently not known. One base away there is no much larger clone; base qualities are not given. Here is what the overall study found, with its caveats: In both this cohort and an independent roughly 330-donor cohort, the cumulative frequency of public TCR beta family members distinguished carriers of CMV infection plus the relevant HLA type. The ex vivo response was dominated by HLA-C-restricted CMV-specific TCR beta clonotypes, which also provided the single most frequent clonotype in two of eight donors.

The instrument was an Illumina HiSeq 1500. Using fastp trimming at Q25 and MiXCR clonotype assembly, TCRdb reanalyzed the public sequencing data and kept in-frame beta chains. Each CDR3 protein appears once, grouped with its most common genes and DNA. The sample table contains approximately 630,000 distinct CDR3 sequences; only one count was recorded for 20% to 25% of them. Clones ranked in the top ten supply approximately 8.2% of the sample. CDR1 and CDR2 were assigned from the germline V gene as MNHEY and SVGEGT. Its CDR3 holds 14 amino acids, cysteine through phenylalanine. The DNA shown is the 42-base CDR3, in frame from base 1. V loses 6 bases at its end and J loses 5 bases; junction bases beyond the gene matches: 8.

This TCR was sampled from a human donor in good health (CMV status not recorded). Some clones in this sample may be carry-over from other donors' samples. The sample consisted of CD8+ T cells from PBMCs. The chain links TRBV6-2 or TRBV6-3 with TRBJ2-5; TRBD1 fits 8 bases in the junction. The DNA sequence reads TGTGCCAGCAGATCCACAGGGGGGCGGGAGACCCAGTACTTC. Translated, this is CASRSTGGRETQYF.